Below, one T cell receptor beta chain is given with its context. The CDR3 runs to 13 residues. CDR1 and CDR2 from the germline V gene are SNHLY and FYNNEI. The ends were cut back, 3 bases at V and 4 bases at J, with 10 bases in the middle. The record originates from a study of blood T cell repertoires in COVID-19. Study details: Collection of acute and convalescent COVID-19 samples took place in the United States, Italy and Spain. T cells, B-cell-depleted T cells, or PBMCs supplied cDNA or gDNA.

As handled by the study authors: It was from reference gene primer amplification that nucleated cell counts were estimated. The assay was immunoSEQ multiplex PCR, and TCRdb's table has in-frame clones only and misses some. V and J calls and clone size are copied from that table; D and trimming were computed from the DNA. The sample lists 55,000 to 65,000 clones; around 87% were seen once. Sequencing was done on a sample of peripheral blood. This receptor was identified in a man aged 60 to 75 with active or convalescent COVID-19. V is TRBV2 and J is TRBJ2-7, with D possibly being TRBD2 (6 bases). The CDR3 is CASSDRDSYEQYF. The CDR3 DNA follows: TGTGCCAGCAGTGACAGGGACTCGTACGAGCAGTACTTC.